This T cell receptor (beta chain) came from a study of human T cells and chemical hapten exposure. Study context: On roughly 2 cm by roughly 2 cm of upper inner arm skin, sensitization was performed with 2% DPC. Small pooled library volume differences mainly caused per-sample TCR yield variation.

Time point described: patch test 1, 2 weeks after DPC sensitization. Described treatment: therapeutic diphenylcyclopropenone sensitization with weekly scalp DPC. Germline CDR1 SGHNT, CDR2 YYREEE (reference sequence). V lost 5 bases, J lost 4 bases, and 7 bases stayed unmatched. This CDR3 has 14 residues. Authors' methods: With a range of 23,224 to 690,600, the median per sample was roughly 91,000 TCRs. TCRdb itself ran the RACE reads through MiXCR, one entry per CDR3 protein. The V and J calls and clone size are TCRdb's, not the authors'. This sample yields fewer than 150,000 distinct CDR3 sequences, of which roughly 15% are seen a single time; about 0.9% belongs to the top ten.

The chain links TRBV5-4 to TRBJ1-2; 8 bases match TRBD1. This TCR was sampled from a man between 18 and 29 years old with alopecia areata. Some clones in this sample may be carry-over from other donors' samples. The sequences come from whole blood, collected in connection with sensitization to the hapten diphenylcyclopropenone (DPC). DNA of the CDR3: TGTGCCAGCAGAAGGACAGGGTCTGGCTATGGCTACACCTTC. It specifies CASRRTGSGYGYTF.